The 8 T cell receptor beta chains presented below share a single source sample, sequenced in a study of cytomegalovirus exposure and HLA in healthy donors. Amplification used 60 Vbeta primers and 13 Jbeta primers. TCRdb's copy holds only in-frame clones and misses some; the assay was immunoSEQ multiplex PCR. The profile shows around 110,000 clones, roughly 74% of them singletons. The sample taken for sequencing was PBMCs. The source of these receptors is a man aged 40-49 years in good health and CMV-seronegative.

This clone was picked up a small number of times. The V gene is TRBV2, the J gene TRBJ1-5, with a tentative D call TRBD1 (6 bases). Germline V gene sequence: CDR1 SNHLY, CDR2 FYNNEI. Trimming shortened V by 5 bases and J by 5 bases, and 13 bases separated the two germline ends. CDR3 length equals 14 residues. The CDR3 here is CASSSRGRDQPQHF. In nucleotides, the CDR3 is TGTGCCAGCAGTAGCAGGGGAAGGGATCAGCCCCAGCATTTT.

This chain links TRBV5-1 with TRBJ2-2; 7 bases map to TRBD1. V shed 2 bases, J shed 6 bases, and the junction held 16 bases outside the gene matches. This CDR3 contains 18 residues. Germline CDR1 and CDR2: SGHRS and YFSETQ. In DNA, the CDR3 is TGCGCCAGCAGCTTACGACCCCCCGGACAGGTCGCGGCCGGGGAGCTGTTTTTT. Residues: CASSLRPPGQVAAGELFF.

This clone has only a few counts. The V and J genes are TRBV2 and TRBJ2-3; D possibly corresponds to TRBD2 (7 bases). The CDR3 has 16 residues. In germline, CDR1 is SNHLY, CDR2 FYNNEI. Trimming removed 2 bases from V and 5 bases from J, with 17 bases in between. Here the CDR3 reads CASSEIGGRFQDTQYF. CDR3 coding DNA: TGTGCCAGCAGTGAAATCGGGGGGCGGTTTCAAGATACGCAGTATTTT. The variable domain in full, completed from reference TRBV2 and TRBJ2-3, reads EPEVTQTPSHQVTQMGQEVILRCVPISNHLYFYWYRQILGQKVEFLVSFYNNEISEKSEIFDDQFSVERPDGSNFTLKIRSTKLEDSAMYFCASSEIGGRFQDTQYFGPGTRLTVL.

CDR3 coding DNA: TGTGCCAGCAGCATCAGACAGGGGACAGATACGCAGTATTTT. Translating it yields CASSIRQGTDTQYF. This sequence joins TRBV13 and TRBJ2-3, with 8 bases that match TRBD1. The V gene end was trimmed by 5 bases and the J gene end by 3 bases; junction bases not matched to a gene: 4. Germline V gene sequence: CDR1 PRHDT, CDR2 FYEKMQ (reference sequence). This CDR3 region has 14 residues. Together with reference TRBV13 and TRBJ2-3, the CDR3 gives the full variable domain: AAGVIQSPRHLIKEKRETATLKCYPIPRHDTVYWYQQGPGQDPQFLISFYEKMQSDKGSIPDRFSAQQFSDYHSELNMSSLELGDSALYFCASSIRQGTDTQYFGPGTRLTVL.

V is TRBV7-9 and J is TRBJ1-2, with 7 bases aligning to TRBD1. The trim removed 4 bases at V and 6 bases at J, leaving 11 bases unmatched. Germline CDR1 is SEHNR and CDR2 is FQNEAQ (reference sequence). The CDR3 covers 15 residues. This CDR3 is CASSSRNRGNDGYTF. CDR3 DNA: TGTGCCAGCAGCTCCCGAAACAGGGGAAACGATGGCTACACCTTC.

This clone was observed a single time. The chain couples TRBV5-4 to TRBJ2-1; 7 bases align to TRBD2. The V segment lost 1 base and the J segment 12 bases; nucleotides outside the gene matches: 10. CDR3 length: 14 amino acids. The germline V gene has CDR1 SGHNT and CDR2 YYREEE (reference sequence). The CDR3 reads CASSLPGEGSRQFF. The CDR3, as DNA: TGTGCCAGCAGCTTGCCCGGGGAGGGTTCGCGGCAGTTCTTC.

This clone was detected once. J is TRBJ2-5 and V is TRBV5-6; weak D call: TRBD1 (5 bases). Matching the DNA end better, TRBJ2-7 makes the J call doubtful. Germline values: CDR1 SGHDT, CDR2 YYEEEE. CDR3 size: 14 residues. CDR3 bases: TGTGCCAGCAGCTTGGTCGGCAGGGCCTACGAGCAGTACTTC. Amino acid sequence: CASSLVGRAYEQYF.

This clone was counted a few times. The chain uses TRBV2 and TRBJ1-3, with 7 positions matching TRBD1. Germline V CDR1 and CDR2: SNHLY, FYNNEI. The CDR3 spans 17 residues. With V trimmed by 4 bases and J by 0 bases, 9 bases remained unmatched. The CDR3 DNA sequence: TGTGCCAGCAGTGGACAGGGATGGGGGATCTCTGGAAACACCATATATTTT. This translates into CASSGQGWGISGNTIYF. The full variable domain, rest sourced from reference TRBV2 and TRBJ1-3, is EPEVTQTPSHQVTQMGQEVILRCVPISNHLYFYWYRQILGQKVEFLVSFYNNEISEKSEIFDDQFSVERPDGSNFTLKIRSTKLEDSAMYFCASSGQGWGISGNTIYFGEGSWLTVV.